This paragraph reports one TCR beta chain. Antigen unknown. This specimen comes from a study of T cell responses to AZD1222 COVID-19 vaccine. About the study: Analysis merged second doses at about 4 or about 12 weeks.

General study findings and limits: Females outnumbered males among donors, who were mostly white British; clonal diversity was possibly underestimated. Only after the peak T cell response were repertoires sampled. The study identified only a handful of AZD1222 recipients as seropositive at baseline.

Clones were read by immunoSEQ multiplex PCR, and TCRdb kept only the in-frame ones, dropping some. The sample carries about 120,000 clones, 88% recorded once. Here the sequenced sample was peripheral blood, taken on day 0 of AZD1222 vaccination. The TCR was taken from an adult in good health.

The CDR3 DNA is TGTGCCAGCAGCGTAGGGGTAGGGTCAGCGATCCTTAACACTGAAGCTTTCTTT. Residues: CASSVGVGSAILNTEAFF. This chain links TRBV9 with TRBJ1-1, with no clear D. Trimming removed 0 bases from V and 2 bases from J, with 20 bases in between. The CDR3 has 18 residues. Germline V gene sequence: CDR1 SGDLS, CDR2 YYNGEE.